Below are 18 T cell receptor beta chains sequenced from a single sample in a study of CD4 T cells in relation to SARS-CoV-2 and coronaviruses. Which antigens these TCRs recognize remains unknown. The repertoire was sequenced with immunoSEQ multiplex PCR; TCRdb's copy has only in-frame clones and lacks some. The data show around 32,000 clones, around three quarters seen once. Unexposed donor CD4+ T cells date from 2011-2018, before the COVID-19 pandemic. CD4+ T cells were isolated from the cells after 10 days of culture. Source material: CD4+ T cells from PBMCs, cultured in vitro. The receptors shown here come from a human donor in good health.

This clone was counted only a few times. This rearrangement joins TRBV3-1 (or the pseudogene TRBV3-2) to TRBJ2-2; the D gene is possibly TRBD1 (5 bases). This CDR3 has 14 residues. Germline V gene sequence: CDR1 LGHDT, CDR2 YNNKEL (reference sequence). Trimming cost V 0 bases and J 7 bases, with 9 bases left between them. The CDR3 protein is CASSQDRVNGELFF. The DNA for the CDR3 is TGTGCCAGCAGCCAAGACAGGGTGAACGGGGAGCTGTTTTTT.

The chain recombines TRBV7-2 with TRBJ1-1; the D is unclear. V was pared by 1 base and J by 7 bases, with 10 bases between. CDR1 SGHTA and CDR2 FQGNSA come from the germline V gene. CDR3 length: 13 amino acids. The CDR3 DNA sequence: TGTGCCAGCAGCTTAGGAGGAGGTGGTGAAGCTTTCTTT. Its translation: CASSLGGGGEAFF.

This clone has only one observation. CDR3 DNA: TGTGCCAGCAGTCTCTGGGTTGTTGTGGAAAATGAGCAGTTCTTC. It specifies CASSLWVVVENEQFF. The genes are TRBV7-9 and TRBJ2-1, with D uncertain. CDR3 length: 15 amino acids. With 6 bases removed from V and 7 bases from J, the gap between germline ends came to 19 bases. Germline loops: CDR1 SEHNR, CDR2 FQNEAQ (reference sequence).

The rearrangement joins TRBV5-1 to TRBJ2-5; no clear D. V lost 4 bases and J 1 base, leaving 8 bases between the germline ends. The germline CDR1 and CDR2 sequences are SGHRS and YFSETQ. The CDR3 totals 13 residues. This CDR3 reads CASSLDIQETQYF. DNA for the CDR3: TGCGCCAGCAGCCTCGACATCCAAGAGACCCAGTACTTC.

This chain joins TRBV7-2 and TRBJ2-7; 7 nucleotides line up with TRBD1. The length of the CDR3 is 15 residues. Germline V gene lookup returns CDR1 SGHTA and CDR2 FQGNSA. V lost 1 base and J lost 3; bases outside the gene matches: 6. For the CDR3, the DNA is TGTGCCAGCAGCTTAGAGGGACAGTCCGGCTACGAGCAGTACTTC. Translated, it gives CASSLEGQSGYEQYF.

The chain has TRBV7-2 and TRBJ1-5, with D tentatively TRBD1 (6 bases). V was trimmed by 4 bases and J by 9 bases, leaving 19 bases between them. Germline V gives CDR1 SGHTA, CDR2 FQGNSA. The CDR3 runs 15 residues. CDR3 region: CASSSSGVLRWPQHF. CDR3 bases: TGTGCCAGCAGCTCGTCAGGGGTCCTAAGATGGCCCCAGCATTTT.

V is TRBV7-9 and J is TRBJ1-2; D may be TRBD1 (5 bases). CDR1 and CDR2 from the germline V gene are SEHNR and FQNEAQ (reference sequence). V was clipped by 5 bases and J by 4 bases, with 14 bases between them. The CDR3 has 14 amino acids. CDR3 protein: CASSPMSGGYGYTF. For the CDR3, the DNA is TGTGCCAGCAGCCCGATGAGTGGGGGCTATGGCTACACCTTC.

The chain employs TRBV12-3 or TRBV12-4 and TRBJ2-5; D might be TRBD1 (5 bases). The CDR3 length is 13 residues. V was pared by 2 bases and J by 9 bases, with 13 bases between. The CDR3 DNA is TGTGCCAGCAGTTTAAAAGACCCAGGGTCCCAGTACTTC. This sequence encodes CASSLKDPGSQYF.

CDR3 in DNA: TGTGCCAGCAGCTTAAGGGGGGGGACAGGAGAGTTGAACACTGAAGCTTTCTTT. It translates to CASSLRGGTGELNTEAFF. The V gene is TRBV7-2, the J gene TRBJ1-1; 8 positions match TRBD1. Trimming at V came to 2 bases and at J to 0 bases, leaving 11 bases not matched to a gene. CDR1 and CDR2 (germline): SGHTA, FQGNSA. This CDR3 has 18 amino acids.

The chain uses TRBV6-2 or TRBV6-3 and TRBJ1-3; D unresolved. V lost 5 bases and J 0 bases, leaving 11 bases between the germline ends. The CDR3 extends over 15 amino acids. Germline assignment: CDR1 MNHEY and CDR2 SVGEGT. In DNA form, the CDR3 reads TGTGCCAGCAGTCGCGACGGGAGCTCTGGAAACACCATATATTTT. It yields the protein CASSRDGSSGNTIYF.

V usage is TRBV6-5 and J usage is TRBJ2-7; D ambiguous. CDR1 is MNHEY and CDR2 is SVGAGI in the germline V gene. There are 14 residues in the CDR3. The V end lost 0 bases, the J end lost 2 bases, and 8 bases lay between the germline ends. The CDR3 DNA reads TGTGCCAGCAGTTACTCGGGATTTCCCTACGAGCAGTACTTC. This codes for CASSYSGFPYEQYF.

V usage is TRBV4-2 and J usage is TRBJ2-1; 10 bases fit TRBD2. Germline assignment: CDR1 LGHNA and CDR2 YNFKEQ. This CDR3 comprises 16 residues. V shed 3 bases, J shed 9 bases, and the junction held 11 bases outside the gene matches. For the CDR3, the DNA is TGTGCCAGCAGCCAGCAAGCGGGAGGGTCGGGTCGTGAGCAGTTCTTC. It translates to CASSQQAGGSGREQFF.

The J gene is TRBJ2-5, the V gene TRBV11-2; D gene ambiguous. CDR3 size: 14 residues. Germline CDR1 reads SGHAT; CDR2 reads FQNNGV. Deletions cut 1 base from V and 2 bases from J, with 8 bases between. The CDR3, as DNA: TGTGCCAGCAGCTTAGCTCGGGCACAAGAGACCCAGTACTTC. Its translation: CASSLARAQETQYF.

V is TRBV12-3 or TRBV12-4 and J is TRBJ1-2; no clear D. This CDR3 contains 13 residues. V dropped 6 bases and J dropped 3 bases, with 11 bases sitting between them. In nucleotides, the CDR3 is TGTGCCAGCAGCCGAGCGTGGGACTATGGCTACACCTTC. Its protein product is CASSRAWDYGYTF.

The gene calls are TRBV10-3 and TRBJ2-2; 7 bases fit TRBD1. Losses at the gene ends were 4 bases for V and 0 bases for J; bases not matched to a gene: 5. CDR3 length: 16 residues. Germline CDR1 is ENHRY and CDR2 is SYGVKD. CDR3 residues: CAISGHRGSNTGELFF. The CDR3 region has the DNA TGTGCCATCAGTGGTCACAGGGGATCGAACACCGGGGAGCTGTTTTTT.

This clone appeared once. The chain recombines TRBV19 with TRBJ1-2, with unresolved D. Germline V gene lookup returns CDR1 LNHDA and CDR2 SQIVND (reference sequence). The CDR3 sequence is 15 residues long. Trimming left V 6 bases short and J 6 bases short, with 20 bases between. The CDR3 region has the DNA TGTGCCAGTAGCCTCTCCCACACCATTTCCAATGGCTACACCTTC. Protein product: CASSLSHTISNGYTF.

This clone has just one count. The chain uses TRBV30 and TRBJ1-3, with D tentatively TRBD1 (6 bases). Germline V gene sequence: CDR1 GTSNPN, CDR2 SVGIG (reference sequence). The CDR3 extends over 20 amino acids. V gave up 5 bases and J gave up 1 base, with 30 bases separating them. The CDR3 region is CAWGGWGQQGLSRSGNTIYF. CDR3 DNA: TGTGCCTGGGGAGGGTGGGGACAACAGGGCCTTTCGAGGTCTGGAAACACCATATATTTT.

The count of this clone is one. The gene calls are TRBV4-3 and TRBJ1-4; a possible D gene is TRBD1 (5 bases). Between the trimmed V and J ends, which lost 0 bases and 10 bases, there was a span of 12 bases. Germline CDR1 LGHNA, CDR2 YSLEER. The CDR3 contains 14 residues. Here the CDR3 reads CASSQDSVGGKLFF. The CDR3 DNA sequence: TGCGCCAGCAGCCAAGATTCCGTGGGGGGAAAACTGTTTTTT.